This passage covers 27 T cell receptor beta chains from one sample sequenced in a study of response to subunit inactivated influenza vaccine. TCRdb redid the calling of the RT-PCR reads with MiXCR, one entry per CDR3 protein. This sample carries 800,000 to 1,000,000 distinct CDR3 sequences, over 20% of them seen once, and the ten largest clones take about 9.4%. The sample here was PBMCs from blood, taken more than 4 days after vaccination. These receptors were taken from a man in his fifties who received an inactivated influenza vaccine.

On this clonotype: This may stem from a read error, because a much larger clone lies one nucleotide away. This chain connects TRBV20-1 to TRBJ2-4; D not certain. Trimming took off 3 bases at V and 13 bases at J, with 10 bases between the two ends. The CDR3 has 10 amino acids. Germline CDR1 and CDR2: DFQATT and SNEGSKA (reference sequence). CDR3 bases: TGCAGTGCTAGCCACAATGAGCAGTACTTC. It codes for CSASHNEQYF.

In this sample, this clonotype turned up many times. The rearrangement uses TRBV25-1 and TRBJ2-7; D may be TRBD1 (5 bases). The CDR3 has 12 residues. CDR1 and CDR2 from the germline V gene are MGHDK and SYGVNS. V was clipped by 6 bases and J by 1 base, with 7 bases between them. CDR3 in DNA: TGTGCCAGCAGCGACAGTTCCTACGAGCAGTACTTC. Protein product: CASSDSSYEQYF.

This clonotype has just a few counts. V and J are TRBV11-2 and TRBJ2-7; 9 positions match TRBD1. CDR3 length: 14 amino acids. Germline V CDR1 and CDR2: SGHAT, FQNNGV. V lost 3 bases and J lost 3; bases outside the gene matches: 3. CDR3 DNA sequence: TGTGCCAGCAGCTTCGGGACAGGGATCTACGAGCAGTACTTC. Residues: CASSFGTGIYEQYF.

This clonotype turned up a few times. The chain employs TRBV20-1 and TRBJ2-1, with D perhaps TRBD2 (6 bases). Trimming pared 6 bases from V and 0 bases from J, leaving 12 bases between. The V gene's germline CDR1 is DFQATT and CDR2 SNEGSKA (reference sequence). This CDR3 contains 14 residues. The CDR3 reads CSAPVGGSYNEQFF. In nucleotides, the CDR3 is TGCAGTGCACCTGTCGGGGGCTCCTACAATGAGCAGTTCTTC.

The chain couples TRBV6-6 to TRBJ2-3, with no clear D. V lost 4 bases and J 7 bases, leaving 9 bases between the germline ends. Germline-derived CDR1 and CDR2 are MNHNY and SVGAGI (reference sequence). This CDR3 is 12 amino acids long. The CDR3 loop reads CASSSDGYTQYF. For the CDR3, the DNA is TGTGCCAGCAGTTCGGACGGATATACGCAGTATTTT.

This clonotype was counted between two and nine times. The chain joins TRBV7-2 to TRBJ1-5; D unclear. Between the trimmed V and J ends, which lost 2 bases and 2 bases, there was a span of 10 bases. From germline, CDR1 is SGHTA and CDR2 FQGNSA. The CDR3 length is 15 residues. This CDR3 reads CASSLTGWGNQPQHF. Here the CDR3 DNA reads TGTGCCAGCAGCTTAACGGGATGGGGCAATCAGCCCCAGCATTTT.

The rearrangement joins TRBV7-8 to TRBJ1-2, with D unclear. The CDR3 has 13 residues. Germline V gene data show CDR1 as SGHVS and CDR2 as FQNEAQ. V was trimmed by 0 bases and J by 6 bases, leaving 8 bases between them. CDR3: CASSLAIGDGYTF. CDR3 coding DNA: TGTGCCAGCAGCTTAGCTATCGGCGATGGCTACACCTTC.

The V and J genes are TRBV12-3 or TRBV12-4 and TRBJ1-2; 7 bases line up with TRBD1. The ends lost 7 bases at V and 8 bases at J; junction bases unmatched: 10. The length of the CDR3 is 13 residues. CDR3 in DNA: TGTGCCAGCACCCTGGGACAGTGGGAGGGCTACACCTTC. Its protein product is CASTLGQWEGYTF.

This clonotype was counted a single time. V usage is TRBV7-2 and J usage is TRBJ2-7; D is uncertain. From germline, CDR1 is SGHTA and CDR2 FQGNSA. The V end lost 1 base, the J end lost 4 bases, and 17 bases lay between the germline ends. The CDR3 runs to 16 residues. DNA of the CDR3: TGTGCCAGCAGCTTAGGGTCGCTCGGGTTTACGTACGAGCAGTACTTC. This translates into CASSLGSLGFTYEQYF.

This clonotype was detected a few times. V gene TRBV20-1 combines with J gene TRBJ2-1; tentative D call: TRBD2 (6 bases). This CDR3 has 15 residues. Trimming left V 1 base short and J 9 bases short, with 19 bases between. Germline CDR1 is DFQATT and CDR2 is SNEGSKA (reference sequence). The DNA for the CDR3 is TGCAGTGCTAGAGGCCGGGAGAACACTGCGGGTGAGCAGTTCTTC. It encodes CSARGRENTAGEQFF.

The chain links TRBV5-1 to TRBJ2-5; a possible D gene is TRBD1 (6 bases). From germline, CDR1 is SGHRS and CDR2 YFSETQ. The V gene lost 4 bases and the J gene lost 5 bases, with 24 bases spanning the gap. The CDR3 loop spans 17 amino acids. CDR3 sequence reads: CASSLEARGSSSETQYF. In DNA, the CDR3 is TGCGCCAGCAGCCTGGAGGCCAGGGGAAGTTCGTCGGAGACCCAGTACTTC.

V gene TRBV9 combines with J gene TRBJ2-5; 13 positions match TRBD2. Germline V gene sequence: CDR1 SGDLS, CDR2 YYNGEE. With V trimmed by 3 bases and J by 7 bases, 12 bases remained unmatched. The CDR3 extends over 17 amino acids. CDR3 nucleotides: TGTGCCAGCAGCGCTAGACTAGCGGGGGGCGACTTTCGGACCCAGTACTTC. Its protein is CASSARLAGGDFRTQYF.

About this clonotype: A much more abundant neighbour one base away suggests this may be a read error. The chain has TRBV20-1 and TRBJ2-1; 7 nucleotides agree with TRBD2. Germline V gene lookup returns CDR1 DFQATT and CDR2 SNEGSKA (reference sequence). This CDR3 is 16 amino acids long. The junction had 15 bases not matched to a gene; V was cut back by 1 base and J by 9 bases. CDR3 DNA sequence: TGCAGTGCTAGAGGCCTCTCGGGGAGGGCCACGGCTGAGCAGTTCTTC. Amino acid sequence: CSARGLSGRATAEQFF.

This clonotype was detected only a few times. The rearrangement joins TRBV7-9 to TRBJ2-7; 12 bases match TRBD1. V gave up 5 bases and J gave up 0 bases; unmatched junction bases: 2. CDR1 is SEHNR and CDR2 is FQNEAQ in the germline V gene (reference sequence). The CDR3 covers 15 residues. CDR3: CASSGGQGASYEQYF. The CDR3 nucleotides are TGTGCCAGCAGCGGGGGACAGGGGGCCTCCTACGAGCAGTACTTC.

This chain uses TRBV3-1 with TRBJ2-7; 8 bases line up with TRBD1. V lost 0 bases, J lost 6 bases, and 4 bases stayed unmatched. The CDR3 consists of 14 residues. Germline V CDR1 and CDR2: LGHDT, YNNKEL (reference sequence). The CDR3 protein is CASSQDQGAGEQYF. The CDR3 nucleotides read TGTGCCAGCAGCCAAGACCAGGGGGCGGGCGAGCAGTACTTC.

J is TRBJ2-3 and V is TRBV12-2; TRBD1, the table's D call, lacks a check against the DNA. TRBV12-2 is a known pseudogene. CDR3 length: 18 amino acids. In DNA form, the CDR3 reads TGTGCAAGTCGCTCACCTCTTCGCCTAGCGCCCAGCACAGATACGCAGTATTTT. Residues: CASRSPLRLAPSTDTQYF.

This clonotype has only a few counts. The chain joins TRBV13 to TRBJ1-1; TRBD1 matches at 7 bases. This CDR3 is built from 18 residues. The germline gives CDR1 PRHDT, CDR2 FYEKMQ (reference sequence). V gave up 4 bases and J gave up 1 base; unmatched junction bases: 15. As DNA, the CDR3 is TGTGCCAGCAGCTCGAGGGACAGTGGAAGGATACCGAACACTGAAGCTTTCTTT. Translation: CASSSRDSGRIPNTEAFF.

The chain is built from TRBV5-1 and TRBJ1-6, with D possibly matching TRBD1 (6 bases). V lost 0 bases and J 7 bases, leaving 8 bases between the germline ends. The germline gives CDR1 SGHRS, CDR2 YFSETQ. The length of the CDR3 is 14 residues. CDR3 nucleotides: TGCGCCAGCAGCTTGGAAAGGGGGAATTCACCCCTCCACTTT. This sequence encodes CASSLERGNSPLHF.

This clonotype occurred a few times. V gene TRBV5-6 combines with J gene TRBJ2-1; no firm D call. The length of the CDR3 is 17 residues. V gave up 0 bases and J gave up 7 bases, with 20 bases separating them. CDR1 is SGHDT, CDR2 YYEEEE, per germline. CDR3 protein: CASSLVFPLRAKNEQFF. Written as DNA, the CDR3 is TGTGCCAGCAGCTTGGTTTTCCCCCTAAGGGCTAAAAATGAGCAGTTCTTC. The complete variable domain, with remaining parts taken from reference TRBV5-6 and TRBJ2-1, reads DAGVTQSPTHLIKTRGQQVTLRCSPKSGHDTVSWYQQALGQGPQFIFQYYEEEERQRGNFPDRFSGHQFPNYSSELNVNALLLGDSALYLCASSLVFPLRAKNEQFFGPGTRLTVL.

The chain links TRBV20-1 to TRBJ2-1, with D maybe TRBD1 (5 bases). The CDR3 is made up of 16 amino acids. Deletions cut 0 bases from V and 1 base from J, with 13 bases between. CDR1 and CDR2 from the germline V gene are DFQATT and SNEGSKA (reference sequence). For the CDR3, the DNA is TGCAGTGCTAGAGATGACTGGGGCGGATCCTACAATGAGCAGTTCTTC. This codes for CSARDDWGGSYNEQFF.

This clonotype was observed a few times. The V and J genes are TRBV4-1 and TRBJ2-5; 10 nucleotides agree with TRBD1. CDR3 length equals 15 residues. The V gene end was trimmed by 0 bases and the J gene end by 7 bases; junction bases not matched to a gene: 5. The germline V gene has CDR1 MGHRA and CDR2 YSYEKL. The CDR3 reads CASSQDGGQGWTQYF. CDR3 nucleotides: TGCGCCAGCAGCCAAGATGGGGGACAGGGGTGGACCCAGTACTTC.

This chain connects TRBV12-3 or TRBV12-4 to TRBJ2-3, with a possible D match to TRBD1 (6 bases). V lost 4 bases and J lost 2, with 19 bases in between. This CDR3 comprises 17 residues. The CDR3 bases are TGTGCCAGCAGTTCCTACAGGGCAGGGGCCCTCACAGATACGCAGTATTTT. Encoded protein: CASSSYRAGALTDTQYF.

The rearrangement joins TRBV12-3 or TRBV12-4 to TRBJ2-7; D possibly corresponds to TRBD1 (6 bases). The V end lost 5 bases, the J end lost 6 bases, and 14 bases lay between the germline ends. The CDR3 runs 13 residues. The CDR3 DNA sequence: TGTGCCAGCAGTACCACAGGGTCTGGCGAGCAGTACTTC. As protein: CASSTTGSGEQYF.

V gene TRBV7-2 combines with J gene TRBJ2-7; D is unresolved. The CDR3 runs 12 residues. V gave up 5 bases and J gave up 2 bases, with 7 bases separating them. CDR1 is SGHTA, CDR2 FQGNSA, per germline. CDR3 sequence: CASSPEPYEQYF. The CDR3 DNA is TGTGCCAGCAGCCCCGAACCCTACGAGCAGTACTTC.

The chain employs TRBV20-1 and TRBJ2-5; D could derive from TRBD1 or TRBD2 (7 bases each). V was trimmed by 6 bases and J by 5 bases, leaving 13 bases between them. This CDR3 comprises 12 residues. Germline CDR1 and CDR2: DFQATT and SNEGSKA (reference sequence). CDR3 sequence: CSANRGGETQYF. CDR3 coding DNA: TGCAGTGCGAACAGGGGAGGGGAGACCCAGTACTTC.

This clonotype was observed a single time. The chain is built from TRBV12-3 or TRBV12-4 and TRBJ1-2; 9 bases are a match to TRBD1. J lost 6 bases, V lost 6 bases, and 2 bases had no gene match. The CDR3 is 12 amino acids. CDR3 DNA sequence: TGTGCCAGCAGACAGGGGGCGAATGGCTACACCTTC. Its translation: CASRQGANGYTF.

This chain uses TRBV6-5 with TRBJ2-7; maybe TRBD2 (6 bases). The germline gives CDR1 MNHEY, CDR2 SVGAGI. This CDR3 is 18 amino acids long. Trimming took off 4 bases at V and 1 base at J, with 23 bases between the two ends. The CDR3 loop is CASSSLRTGAGLSYEQYF. The CDR3 DNA sequence: TGTGCCAGCAGTTCCCTCCGGACGGGCGCGGGGCTGTCCTACGAGCAGTACTTC.